The clone carrying this T cell receptor (beta chain) was counted only a few times. The data were obtained in a study of blood T cell repertoires in COVID-19. The overall study: Samples of COVID-19 (acute and convalescent) were obtained from the United States, Italy and Spain. T cells, B-cell-depleted T cells, or PBMCs provided the cDNA or gDNA that served as material.

In the study's own analysis: Amplification with reference gene primers provided the estimates of nucleated cell counts. Using immunoSEQ multiplex PCR, the repertoire was profiled, and TCRdb retains in-frame clones only, with some absent. Clonal size and the V and J genes are those of that table, whereas D and trimming came from the DNA. This table holds some 200,000 clones, 87% found once. The CDR3 covers 16 residues. Per germline, CDR1 GTSNPN and CDR2 SVGIG (reference sequence). With 0 bases removed from V and 4 bases from J, the gap between germline ends came to 18 bases. The chain carries TRBV30 and TRBJ1-2; weak D call: TRBD1 (6 bases). The sequenced material came from peripheral blood. This TCR came from a woman aged 18-29 years who had recovered from COVID-19. The CDR3 DNA reads as TGTGCCTGGAGTGTATGGGCAGGGGAGCAAGGCTATGGCTACACCTTC. It translates to CAWSVWAGEQGYGYTF.